This T cell receptor beta chain emerged from a study of blood T cell repertoires in COVID-19. Germline CDR1 reads KGHDR; CDR2 reads SFDVKD. V shed 2 bases and J shed 2 bases, with 18 bases lying between them. The CDR3 sequence is 18 residues long. As handled by the study authors: Amplification of reference gene primers was used by the study to estimate nucleated cell counts. The assay was immunoSEQ multiplex PCR, and TCRdb's table has in-frame clones only and misses some. D and trimming come from the DNA, and the V and J calls and clone size come from that table. The sample lists 190,000 or so clones, just under 90% occurring once. This clone was observed a single time.

The sample comprised peripheral blood. The clonotype comes from a woman between 18 and 29 years old who had recovered from COVID-19. The chain couples TRBV24-1 to TRBJ2-1; tentative D call: TRBD1 (6 bases). CDR3 loop: CATSDSTGRRLTYNEQFF. CDR3 bases: TGTGCCACCAGTGATTCAACAGGGCGCCGTTTGACCTACAATGAGCAGTTCTTC.